Listed here are 29 T cell receptor beta chains from one sample, sequenced in a study of cytomegalovirus exposure and HLA in healthy donors. The table came from immunoSEQ multiplex PCR; TCRdb's copy has only in-frame clones and leaves some out. The table lists some 130,000 clones, about 88% of them singletons. The specimen was PBMCs. These receptors originate from a young woman in good health and CMV-seronegative.

The chain has TRBV27 and TRBJ2-7; TRBD2 matches 7 bases. The V gene's germline CDR1 is MNHEY and CDR2 SMNVEV (reference sequence). This CDR3 has 13 amino acids. Unmatched junction bases numbered 0, after V lost 3 bases and J lost 1 base. The CDR3 loop reads CASSFGGSYEQYF. In DNA form, the CDR3 reads TGTGCCAGCAGTTTCGGGGGGTCCTACGAGCAGTACTTC.

The chain is built from TRBV27 and TRBJ1-2; 9 bases match TRBD1. V was pared by 4 bases and J by 4 bases, with 13 bases of the junction left unmatched. Germline CDR1 MNHEY, CDR2 SMNVEV (reference sequence). The CDR3 has 17 amino acids. Here the CDR3 reads CASSSGQGRRGGYGYTF. The CDR3 DNA follows: TGTGCCAGCAGTTCGGGACAGGGTAGGAGAGGGGGCTATGGCTACACCTTC.

The chain combines TRBV19 with TRBJ1-1; 7 bases map to TRBD1. With V trimmed by 4 bases and J by 2 bases, 4 bases remained unmatched. The CDR3 contains 14 residues. The germline gives CDR1 LNHDA, CDR2 SQIVND (reference sequence). The CDR3 loop is CASSRGDSNTEAFF. CDR3 DNA: TGTGCCAGTAGTAGAGGGGACAGTAACACTGAAGCTTTCTTT. Filled out from reference TRBV19 and TRBJ1-1, the complete variable domain reads DGGITQSPKYLFRKEGQNVTLSCEQNLNHDAMYWYRQDPGQGLRLIYYSQIVNDFQKGDIAEGYSVSREKKESFPLTVTSAQKNPTAFYLCASSRGDSNTEAFFGQGTRLTVV.

This clone has a single count. This sequence joins TRBV2 and TRBJ2-6; D might be TRBD2 (7 bases). The germline CDR1 and CDR2 sequences are SNHLY and FYNNEI. V was pared by 8 bases and J by 0 bases, with 17 bases between. The CDR3 has 17 amino acids. CDR3: CASGARGAHSGANVLTF. The CDR3 coding sequence is TGTGCCAGCGGGGCTCGGGGGGCCCACTCTGGGGCCAACGTCCTGACTTTC.

The rearrangement links TRBV18 to TRBJ2-5, with D possibly matching TRBD1 (6 bases). CDR1 and CDR2 from the germline V gene are KGHSH and LQKENI. The CDR3 length is 15 residues. V was shortened by 3 bases and J by 5 bases, with 16 bases between the two germline ends. The CDR3 DNA reads as TGTGCCAGCTCACCCTCAACAGGGAAAGAGGAGACCCAGTACTTC. It codes for CASSPSTGKEETQYF.

The rearrangement uses TRBV6-6 and TRBJ2-3; 7 positions match TRBD2. Germline CDR1 reads MNHNY; CDR2 reads SVGAGI (reference sequence). The CDR3 extends over 16 amino acids. The junction had 8 bases not matched to a gene; V was cut back by 5 bases and J by 0 bases. DNA for the CDR3: TGTGCCAGCAGTCAACCTAGCGGAACTAGCACAGATACGCAGTATTTT. As protein: CASSQPSGTSTDTQYF.

V gene TRBV6-1 combines with J gene TRBJ2-2; 15 positions agree with TRBD2. Trimming cost V 4 bases and J 1 base; bases outside gene matches: 7. CDR3 length: 19 residues. Germline assignment: CDR1 MNHNS and CDR2 SASEGT. The CDR3 coding sequence is TGTGCCAGCAGTGTACCGGGACTAGCGGGGGGAAAGAACACCGGGGAGCTGTTTTTT. Amino acids: CASSVPGLAGGKNTGELFF.

The genes are TRBV7-3 and TRBJ1-1; D remains unclear. Germline CDR1 is SGHTA and CDR2 is FQGTGA. Trimming took 2 bases from V and 4 from J, leaving 8 bases between them. This CDR3 comprises 13 residues. The CDR3 is CASSLGAATEAFF. The DNA for the CDR3 is TGTGCCAGCAGCTTAGGAGCGGCCACTGAAGCTTTCTTT.

The chain carries TRBV5-1 and TRBJ1-2; 8 bases map to TRBD1. Germline assignment: CDR1 SGHRS and CDR2 YFSETQ. Unmatched junction bases numbered 20, after V lost 4 bases and J lost 3 bases. The CDR3 sequence is 19 residues long. The CDR3 loop is CASSQWGRGDRTHYYGYTF. DNA for the CDR3: TGCGCCAGCAGCCAATGGGGCCGTGGGGACAGGACGCATTACTATGGCTACACCTTC.

This sequence joins TRBV7-6 and TRBJ2-1; 10 bases are shared with TRBD2. Trimming removed 1 base from V and 7 bases from J; junction bases left unmatched: 1. The germline CDR1 and CDR2 sequences are SGHVS and FNYEAQ. The CDR3 spans 14 residues. The CDR3 protein is CASSLGTSGNEQFF. As DNA, the CDR3 is TGTGCCAGCAGCTTAGGGACTAGCGGTAATGAGCAGTTCTTC.

The gene calls are TRBV5-1 and TRBJ2-5; perhaps TRBD1 as D (6 bases). V shed 4 bases and J shed 3 bases, with 10 bases lying between them. CDR1 is SGHRS and CDR2 is YFSETQ in the germline V gene. CDR3 length: 13 residues. The CDR3 region has the DNA TGCGCCAGCAGCCGCCGACAGGAAGAGACCCAGTACTTC. Encoded protein: CASSRRQEETQYF. The full variable domain, with the rest looked up from reference TRBV5-1 and TRBJ2-5, is KAGVTQTPRYLIKTRGQQVTLSCSPISGHRSVSWYQQTPGQGLQFLFEYFSETQRNKGNFPGRFSGRQFSNSRSEMNVSTLELGDSALYLCASSRRQEETQYFGPGTRLLVL.

The chain has TRBV9 and TRBJ2-1, with a possible D match to TRBD2 (6 bases). CDR3 size: 13 residues. Per the germline V gene, CDR1 is SGDLS and CDR2 is YYNGEE. Trimming took off 0 bases at V and 9 bases at J, with 10 bases between the two ends. CDR3: CASSVAGGGEQFF. The CDR3 DNA follows: TGTGCCAGCAGCGTAGCCGGGGGAGGTGAGCAGTTCTTC.

The chain links TRBV18 to TRBJ1-4; 7 nucleotides match TRBD1. The CDR3 consists of 15 residues. CDR1 and CDR2 (germline): KGHSH, LQKENI. V lost 6 bases, J lost 7 bases, and 11 bases stayed unmatched. The CDR3 nucleotides are TGTGCCAGCTCGCCTTACAGGGGTCGGGGTGAAAAACTGTTTTTT. Protein: CASSPYRGRGEKLFF. The full variable domain, its missing parts supplied by reference TRBV18 and TRBJ1-4, is NAGVMQNPRHLVRRRGQEARLRCSPMKGHSHVYWYRQLPEEGLKFMVYLQKENIIDESGMPKERFSAEFPKEGPSILRIQQVVRGDSAAYFCASSPYRGRGEKLFFGSGTQLSVL.

The V gene is TRBV25-1, the J gene TRBJ1-2; 11 nucleotides line up with TRBD1. The CDR3 has 14 amino acids. From germline, CDR1 is MGHDK and CDR2 SYGVNS. Germline trimming cut 4 bases from V and 6 bases from J; bases unmatched to any gene: 4. CDR3 sequence (DNA): TGTGCCAGCAGTGCCCGGACAGGGGGCGATGGCTACACCTTC. It codes for CASSARTGGDGYTF.

V usage is TRBV9 and J usage is TRBJ1-2; 7 bases match TRBD1. The CDR3 spans 15 residues. Germline CDR1 and CDR2: SGDLS and YYNGEE. V trimming: 3 bases; J trimming: 8 bases; junction bases outside the gene matches: 13. The CDR3 loop reads CASSGRQGVMGGYTF. Written as DNA, the CDR3 is TGTGCCAGCAGCGGTAGACAGGGAGTCATGGGCGGCTACACCTTC.

The chain carries TRBV6-1 and TRBJ1-4, with TRBD1 identical over 7 bases. V dropped 0 bases and J dropped 3; count of bases not matched to a gene: 19. Per the germline V gene, CDR1 is MNHNS and CDR2 is SASEGT. There are 21 residues in the CDR3. The CDR3 coding sequence is TGTGCCAGCAGTGAAGCCCCGGGACAGACGGGGTGGGCTGGGGCTAATGAAAAACTGTTTTTT. Its translation: CASSEAPGQTGWAGANEKLFF.

V is TRBV6-6 and J is TRBJ1-4; 8 positions agree with TRBD1. Germline V gene data show CDR1 as MNHNY and CDR2 as SVGAGI (reference sequence). V lost 2 bases and J lost 6; bases outside the gene matches: 5. The CDR3 loop spans 15 amino acids. Here the CDR3 reads CASSYGDRFDEKLFF. In nucleotides, the CDR3 is TGTGCCAGCAGTTACGGGGACAGGTTTGATGAAAAACTGTTTTTT.

The chain uses TRBV15 and TRBJ1-2; the match to TRBD1 covers 7 bases. This CDR3 is 14 amino acids long. Losses at the gene ends were 0 bases for V and 6 bases for J; bases not matched to a gene: 4. CDR1 LNHNV and CDR2 YYDKDF come from the germline V gene (reference sequence). CDR3 coding DNA: TGTGCCACCAGCAGAGATCGCAGGGGGGATGGCTACACCTTC. The encoded protein is CATSRDRRGDGYTF.

The chain employs TRBV2 and TRBJ1-5, with 11 bases identical to TRBD1. Germline CDR1 and CDR2: SNHLY and FYNNEI. The V segment lost 4 bases and the J segment 4 bases; nucleotides outside the gene matches: 12. CDR3 length equals 18 residues. CDR3 residues: CASSGPGTGGPSNQPQHF. DNA for the CDR3: TGTGCCAGCAGTGGGCCGGGGACAGGGGGGCCCTCGAATCAGCCCCAGCATTTT.

This chain connects TRBV13 to TRBJ1-2; 8 bases are a match to TRBD1. Germline CDR1 and CDR2: PRHDT and FYEKMQ (reference sequence). The CDR3 has 13 residues. The V and J ends lost 2 bases and 8 bases, in that order; junction bases with no gene match: 4. The CDR3 bases are TGTGCCAGCAGCTTACAGGGGGCGAGAGGCTACACCTTC. As protein: CASSLQGARGYTF.

The V gene is TRBV11-2, the J gene TRBJ1-1; unclear D gene. Germline V CDR1 and CDR2: SGHAT, FQNNGV. V shed 1 base and J shed 7 bases, with 10 bases lying between them. This CDR3 comprises 13 residues. CDR3 loop: CASSLGLLGEAFF. The CDR3 DNA is TGTGCCAGCAGCTTAGGACTTCTAGGTGAAGCTTTCTTT.

The gene calls are TRBV5-1 and TRBJ2-2; D gene ambiguous. Per the germline V gene, CDR1 is SGHRS and CDR2 is YFSETQ. The CDR3 runs 15 residues. V dropped 0 bases and J dropped 9 bases, with 15 bases sitting between them. The CDR3 region has the DNA TGCGCCAGCAGCTTGGAGGCTGCGACATTTCGGGAGCTGTTTTTT. Its protein product is CASSLEAATFRELFF.

This rearrangement joins TRBV7-8 to TRBJ1-2; TRBD1 matches 9 bases. The CDR3 consists of 17 residues. Unmatched junction bases numbered 14, after V lost 5 bases and J lost 4 bases. Germline V gene lookup returns CDR1 SGHVS and CDR2 FQNEAQ. CDR3 in DNA: TGTGCCAGCAGCCGACGTCTAGTGGACAGGGGAACCTATGGCTACACCTTC. Translated, it gives CASSRRLVDRGTYGYTF.

V gene TRBV6-6 combines with J gene TRBJ2-4, with 8 bases matching TRBD2. Germline loops: CDR1 MNHNY, CDR2 SVGAGI (reference sequence). The CDR3 totals 15 residues. The V segment lost 5 bases and the J segment 8 bases; nucleotides outside the gene matches: 11. Written as DNA, the CDR3 is TGTGCCAGCAGTGACAGACTAGCGTCAGGGGACATTCAGTACTTC. Residues: CASSDRLASGDIQYF.

The gene calls are TRBV5-8 and TRBJ1-5; 9 nucleotides align to TRBD1. This CDR3 has 15 amino acids. V shed 6 bases and J 5 bases; nucleotides not matched to a gene: 9. The V gene's germline CDR1 is SGHTS and CDR2 YDEGEE. This CDR3 reads CASTKGTGRDQPQHF. The CDR3 DNA reads as TGTGCCAGCACCAAGGGGACAGGGCGTGATCAGCCCCAGCATTTT.

The chain uses TRBV10-3 and TRBJ2-2; tentatively, D is TRBD2 (6 bases). This CDR3 spans 14 amino acids. The germline gives CDR1 ENHRY, CDR2 SYGVKD. V was clipped by 8 bases and J by 2 bases, with 12 bases between them. CDR3 nucleotides: TGTGCCATCTCTCCGGGAGAAAACACCGGGGAGCTGTTTTTT. It translates to CAISPGENTGELFF.

In nucleotides, the CDR3 is TGTGCCAGCAGGGAAACTCTACCCCAGGGGACCCAGTACTTC. It is translated as CASRETLPQGTQYF. The chain combines TRBV9 with TRBJ2-5; D is possibly TRBD1 (5 bases). V was cut by 5 bases and J by 7 bases, with 18 bases left in between. The CDR3 covers 14 residues. In germline, CDR1 is SGDLS, CDR2 YYNGEE.

The chain links TRBV27 to TRBJ1-1; 11 bases fit TRBD1. J was trimmed by 7 bases and V by 9 bases; bases with no gene match: 1. Germline CDR1 is MNHEY and CDR2 is SMNVEV (reference sequence). This CDR3 has 11 residues. The DNA for the CDR3 is TGTGCCAGTGGGACAGGGGGTGAAGCTTTCTTT. Translating it yields CASGTGGEAFF.

This clone was counted a single time. This chain uses TRBV7-2 with TRBJ1-2; D is uncertain. CDR3 size: 13 residues. The ends were cut back, 4 bases at V and 3 bases at J, with 9 bases in the middle. Germline V gene sequence: CDR1 SGHTA, CDR2 FQGNSA. The DNA of the CDR3 is TGTGCCAGCAGCTCTGACATATACTATGGCTACACCTTC. This sequence encodes CASSSDIYYGYTF.